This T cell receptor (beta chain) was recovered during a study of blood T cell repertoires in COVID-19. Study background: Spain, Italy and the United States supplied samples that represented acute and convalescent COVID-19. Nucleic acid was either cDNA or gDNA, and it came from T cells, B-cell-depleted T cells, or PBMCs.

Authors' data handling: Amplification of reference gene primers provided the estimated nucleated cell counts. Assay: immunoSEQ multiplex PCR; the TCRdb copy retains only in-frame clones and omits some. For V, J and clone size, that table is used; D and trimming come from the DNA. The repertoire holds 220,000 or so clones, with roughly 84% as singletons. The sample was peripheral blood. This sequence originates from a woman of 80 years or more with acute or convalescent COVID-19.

The CDR3 loop reads CASSQDGVSGYEQFF. Here the CDR3 DNA reads TGTGCCAGCAGCCAAGATGGTGTTAGCGGATATGAGCAGTTCTTC. The rearrangement joins TRBV3-1 (or the pseudogene TRBV3-2) to TRBJ2-1; weak D call: TRBD2 (6 bases). The V gene lost 0 bases and the J gene lost 8 bases, with 14 bases spanning the gap. This CDR3 comprises 15 residues. Germline V gives CDR1 LGHDT, CDR2 YNNKEL (reference sequence).